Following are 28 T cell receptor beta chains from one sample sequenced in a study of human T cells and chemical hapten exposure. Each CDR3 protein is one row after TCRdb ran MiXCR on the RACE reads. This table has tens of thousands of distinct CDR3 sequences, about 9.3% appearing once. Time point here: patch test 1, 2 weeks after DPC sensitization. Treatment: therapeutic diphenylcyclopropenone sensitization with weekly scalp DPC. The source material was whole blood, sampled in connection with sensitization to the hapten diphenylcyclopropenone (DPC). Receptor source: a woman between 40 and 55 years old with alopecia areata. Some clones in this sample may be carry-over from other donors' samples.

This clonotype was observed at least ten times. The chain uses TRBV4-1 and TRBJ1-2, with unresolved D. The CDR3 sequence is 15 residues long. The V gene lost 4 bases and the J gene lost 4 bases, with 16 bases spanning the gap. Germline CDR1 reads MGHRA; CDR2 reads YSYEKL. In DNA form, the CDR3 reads TGCGCCAGCAGCCCCCGGTTGCGGGAGATCTATGGCTACACCTTC. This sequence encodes CASSPRLREIYGYTF.

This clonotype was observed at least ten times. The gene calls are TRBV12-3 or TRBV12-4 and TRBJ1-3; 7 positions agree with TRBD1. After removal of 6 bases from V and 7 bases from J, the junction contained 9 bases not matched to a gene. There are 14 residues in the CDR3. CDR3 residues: CASRPQGITNTIYF. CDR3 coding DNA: TGTGCCAGCAGACCACAGGGGATTACGAACACCATATATTTT.

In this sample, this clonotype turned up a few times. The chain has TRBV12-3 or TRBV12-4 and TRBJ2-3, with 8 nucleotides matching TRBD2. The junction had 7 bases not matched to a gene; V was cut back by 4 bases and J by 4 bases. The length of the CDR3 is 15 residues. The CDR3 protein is CASSSGLAGSDTQYF. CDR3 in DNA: TGTGCCAGCAGTTCCGGGCTAGCGGGTTCAGATACGCAGTATTTT.

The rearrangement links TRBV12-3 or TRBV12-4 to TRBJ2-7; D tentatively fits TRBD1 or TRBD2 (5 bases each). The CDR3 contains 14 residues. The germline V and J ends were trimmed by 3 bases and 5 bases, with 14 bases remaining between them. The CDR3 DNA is TGTGCCAGCAGTTTTAGGATTGGGACCCACGAGCAGTACTTC. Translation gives CASSFRIGTHEQYF.

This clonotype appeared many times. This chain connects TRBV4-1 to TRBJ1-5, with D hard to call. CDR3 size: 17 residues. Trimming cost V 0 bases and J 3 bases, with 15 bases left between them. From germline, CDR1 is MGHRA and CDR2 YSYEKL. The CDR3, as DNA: TGCGCCAGCAGCCAAGAAGGATTGGGGTTCCCCAATCAGCCCCAGCATTTT. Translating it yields CASSQEGLGFPNQPQHF.

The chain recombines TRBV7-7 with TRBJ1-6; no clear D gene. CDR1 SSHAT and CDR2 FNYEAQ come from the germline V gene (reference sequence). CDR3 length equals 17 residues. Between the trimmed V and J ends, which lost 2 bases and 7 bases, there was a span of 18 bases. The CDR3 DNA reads TGTGCCAGCAGCTTACCCCCCCCGGACCGGTCAAATTCACCCCTCCACTTT. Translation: CASSLPPPDRSNSPLHF.

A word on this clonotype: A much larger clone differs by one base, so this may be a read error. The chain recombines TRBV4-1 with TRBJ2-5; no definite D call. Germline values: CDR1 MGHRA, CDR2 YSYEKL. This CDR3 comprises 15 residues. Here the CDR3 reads CGSSQELRYQETQYF. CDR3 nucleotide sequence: TGCGGCAGCAGCCAAGAACTGAGGTACCAAGAGACCCAGTACTTC.

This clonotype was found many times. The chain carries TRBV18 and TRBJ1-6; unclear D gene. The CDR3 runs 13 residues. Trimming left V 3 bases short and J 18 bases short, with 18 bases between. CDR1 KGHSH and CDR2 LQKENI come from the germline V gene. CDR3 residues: CASSPTAEASSHF. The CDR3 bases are TGTGCCAGCTCACCGACGGCGGAGGCTTCTAGCCACTTT. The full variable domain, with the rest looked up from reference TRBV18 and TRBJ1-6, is NAGVMQNPRHLVRRRGQEARLRCSPMKGHSHVYWYRQLPEEGLKFMVYLQKENIIDESGMPKERFSAEFPKEGPSILRIQQVVRGDSAAYFCASSPTAEASSHFGNGTRLTVT.

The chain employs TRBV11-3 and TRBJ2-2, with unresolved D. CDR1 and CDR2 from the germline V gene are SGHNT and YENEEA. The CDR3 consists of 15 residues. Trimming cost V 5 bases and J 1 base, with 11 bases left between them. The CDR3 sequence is CASSPVDRNTGELFF. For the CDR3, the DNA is TGTGCCAGCAGCCCCGTGGACCGGAACACCGGGGAGCTGTTTTTT.

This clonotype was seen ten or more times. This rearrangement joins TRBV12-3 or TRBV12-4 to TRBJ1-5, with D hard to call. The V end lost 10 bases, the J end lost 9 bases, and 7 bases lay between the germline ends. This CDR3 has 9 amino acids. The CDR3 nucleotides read TGTGCCACCCCACGGCCCCAGCATTTT. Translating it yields CATPRPQHF.

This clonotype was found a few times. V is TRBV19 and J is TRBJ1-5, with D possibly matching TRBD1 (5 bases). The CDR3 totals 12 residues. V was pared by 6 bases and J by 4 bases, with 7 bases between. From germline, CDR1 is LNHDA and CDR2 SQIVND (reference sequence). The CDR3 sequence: CASRTGNQPQHF. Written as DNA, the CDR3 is TGTGCCAGTAGAACAGGTAATCAGCCCCAGCATTTT.

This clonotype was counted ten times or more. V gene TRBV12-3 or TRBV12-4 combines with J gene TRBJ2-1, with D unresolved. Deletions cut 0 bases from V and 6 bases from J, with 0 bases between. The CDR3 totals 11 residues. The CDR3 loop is CASSLANEQFF. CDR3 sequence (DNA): TGTGCCAGCAGTTTAGCCAATGAGCAGTTCTTC.

CDR3 in DNA: TGTGCCACCACCGGGCTAGCGGGGTACGAGCAGTACTTC. Protein: CATTGLAGYEQYF. The chain is built from TRBV11-2 and TRBJ2-7; 9 nucleotides match TRBD2. The V and J ends lost 10 bases and 4 bases, in that order; junction bases with no gene match: 8. Germline CDR1 reads SGHAT; CDR2 reads FQNNGV. CDR3 size: 13 residues. The whole variable domain, remainder taken from reference TRBV11-2 and TRBJ2-7, is EAGVAQSPRYKIIEKRQSVAFWCNPISGHATLYWYQQILGQGPKLLIQFQNNGVVDDSQLPKDRFSAERLKGVDSTLKIQPAKLEDSAVYLCATTGLAGYEQYFGPGTRLTVT.

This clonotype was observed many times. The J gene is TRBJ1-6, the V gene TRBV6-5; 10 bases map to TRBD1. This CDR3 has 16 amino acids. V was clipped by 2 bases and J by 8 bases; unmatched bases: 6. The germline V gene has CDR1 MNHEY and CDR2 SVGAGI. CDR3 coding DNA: TGTGCCAGCAGTTACCGGACAGGGGGGAAGGATTCACCCCTCCACTTT. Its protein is CASSYRTGGKDSPLHF.

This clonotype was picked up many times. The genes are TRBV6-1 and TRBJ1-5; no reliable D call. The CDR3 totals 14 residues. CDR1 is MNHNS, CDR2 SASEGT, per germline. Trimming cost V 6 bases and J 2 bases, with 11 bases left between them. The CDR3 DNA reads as TGTGCCAGCAGGGACTACCTTGGCAATCAGCCCCAGCATTTT. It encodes CASRDYLGNQPQHF.

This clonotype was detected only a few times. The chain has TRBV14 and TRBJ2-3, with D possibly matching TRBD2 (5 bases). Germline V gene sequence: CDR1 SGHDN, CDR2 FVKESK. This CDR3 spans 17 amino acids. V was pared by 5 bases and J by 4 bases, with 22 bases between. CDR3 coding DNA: TGTGCCAGCAGCATTGGGCTTGGGAACACACTAGCAGATACGCAGTATTTT. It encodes CASSIGLGNTLADTQYF.

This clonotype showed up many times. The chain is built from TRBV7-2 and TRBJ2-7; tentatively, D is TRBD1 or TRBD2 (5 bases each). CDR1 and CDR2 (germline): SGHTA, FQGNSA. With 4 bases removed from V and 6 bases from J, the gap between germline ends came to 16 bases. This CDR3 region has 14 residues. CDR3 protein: CASSSSISGSEQYF. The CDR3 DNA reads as TGTGCCAGCAGCTCCTCAATTTCAGGGAGCGAGCAGTACTTC.

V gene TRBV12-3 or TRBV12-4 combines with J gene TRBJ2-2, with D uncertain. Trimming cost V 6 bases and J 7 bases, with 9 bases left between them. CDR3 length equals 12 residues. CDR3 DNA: TGTGCCAGCAGCCGTTCACACGGGGAGCTGTTTTTT. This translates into CASSRSHGELFF.

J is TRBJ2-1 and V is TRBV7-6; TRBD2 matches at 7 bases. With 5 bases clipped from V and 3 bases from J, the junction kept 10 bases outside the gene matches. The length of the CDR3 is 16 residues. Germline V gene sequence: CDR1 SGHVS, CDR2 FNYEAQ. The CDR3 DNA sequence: TGTGCCAGCAGCCTTTTAGCGGGCCAGCTCTACAATGAGCAGTTCTTC. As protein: CASSLLAGQLYNEQFF.

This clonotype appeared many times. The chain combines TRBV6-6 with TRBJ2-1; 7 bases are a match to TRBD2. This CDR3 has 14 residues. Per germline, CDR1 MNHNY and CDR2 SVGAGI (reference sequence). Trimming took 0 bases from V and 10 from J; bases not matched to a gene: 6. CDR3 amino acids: CASSYSIQAGEQFF. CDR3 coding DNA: TGTGCCAGCAGTTACTCCATCCAAGCGGGAGAGCAGTTCTTC.

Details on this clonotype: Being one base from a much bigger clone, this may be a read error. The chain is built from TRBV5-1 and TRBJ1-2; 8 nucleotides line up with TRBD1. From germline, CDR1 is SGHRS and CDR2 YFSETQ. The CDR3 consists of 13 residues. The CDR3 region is CASSQDRANGYAF. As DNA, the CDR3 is TGCGCCAGCAGCCAGGACAGGGCTAATGGCTACGCCTTC.

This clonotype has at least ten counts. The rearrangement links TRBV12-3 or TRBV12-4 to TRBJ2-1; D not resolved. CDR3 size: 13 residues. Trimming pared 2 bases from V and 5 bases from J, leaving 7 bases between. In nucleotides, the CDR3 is TGTGCCAGCAGTTTATGGCAGAACAATGAGCAGTTCTTC. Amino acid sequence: CASSLWQNNEQFF.

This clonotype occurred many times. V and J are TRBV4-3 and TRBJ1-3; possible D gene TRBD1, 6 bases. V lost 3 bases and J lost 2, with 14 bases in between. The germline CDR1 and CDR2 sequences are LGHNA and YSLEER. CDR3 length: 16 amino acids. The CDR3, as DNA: TGCGCCAGCAGCCAGGAGTGGGGGGCCCCTGGAAACACCATATATTTT. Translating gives CASSQEWGAPGNTIYF.

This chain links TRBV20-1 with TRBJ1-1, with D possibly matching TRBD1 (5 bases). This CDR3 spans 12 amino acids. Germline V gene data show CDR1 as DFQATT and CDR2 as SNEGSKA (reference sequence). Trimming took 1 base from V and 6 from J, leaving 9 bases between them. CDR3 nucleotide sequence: TGCAGTGCTAGAGTCGACAGACCTGAAGCTTTCTTT. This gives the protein CSARVDRPEAFF.

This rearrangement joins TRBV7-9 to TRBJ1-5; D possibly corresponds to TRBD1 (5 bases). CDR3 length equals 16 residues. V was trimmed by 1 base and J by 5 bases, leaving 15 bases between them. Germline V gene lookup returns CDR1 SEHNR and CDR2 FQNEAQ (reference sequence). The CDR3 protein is CASSLGRREKDQPQHF. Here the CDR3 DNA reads TGTGCCAGCAGCTTAGGTCGCAGGGAGAAGGATCAGCCCCAGCATTTT. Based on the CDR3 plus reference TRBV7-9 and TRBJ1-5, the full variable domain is DTGVSQNPRHKITKRGQNVTFRCDPISEHNRLYWYRQTLGQGPEFLTYFQNEAQLEKSRLLSDRFSAERPKGSFSTLEIQRTEQGDSAMYLCASSLGRREKDQPQHFGDGTRLSIL.

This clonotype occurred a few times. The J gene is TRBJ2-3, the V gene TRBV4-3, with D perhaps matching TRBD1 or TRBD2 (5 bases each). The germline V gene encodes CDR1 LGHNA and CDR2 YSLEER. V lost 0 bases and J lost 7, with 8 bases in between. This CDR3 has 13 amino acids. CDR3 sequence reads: CASSQEGRHTQYF. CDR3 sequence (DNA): TGCGCCAGCAGCCAAGAGGGACGGCATACGCAGTATTTT.

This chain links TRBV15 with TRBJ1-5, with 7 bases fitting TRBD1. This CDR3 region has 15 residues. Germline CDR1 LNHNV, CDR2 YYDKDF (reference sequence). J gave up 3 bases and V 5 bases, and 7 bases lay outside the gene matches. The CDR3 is CATSRRDRVNQPQHF. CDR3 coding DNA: TGTGCCACCAGCCGCCGGGACAGAGTCAATCAGCCCCAGCATTTT.

CDR3 protein: CASSQSSGNHPNEQFF. In DNA form, the CDR3 reads TGCGCCAGCAGTCAATCGTCCGGAAACCACCCGAATGAGCAGTTCTTC. V is TRBV23-1 and J is TRBJ2-1; D remains ambiguous. TRBV23-1 is classed as an ORF, of uncertain function. Trimming shortened V by 0 bases and J by 7 bases, and 16 bases separated the two germline ends. CDR3 length: 16 amino acids.